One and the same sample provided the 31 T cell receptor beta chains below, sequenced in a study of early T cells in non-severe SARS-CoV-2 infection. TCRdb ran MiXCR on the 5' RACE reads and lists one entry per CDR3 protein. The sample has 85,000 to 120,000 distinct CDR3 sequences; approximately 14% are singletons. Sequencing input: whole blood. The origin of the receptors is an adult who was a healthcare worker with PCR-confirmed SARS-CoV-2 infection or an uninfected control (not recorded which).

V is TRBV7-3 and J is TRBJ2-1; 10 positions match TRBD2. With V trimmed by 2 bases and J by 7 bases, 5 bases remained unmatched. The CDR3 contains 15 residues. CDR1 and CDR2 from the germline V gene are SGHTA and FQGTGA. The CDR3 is CASSLQGLARNEQFF. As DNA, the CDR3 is TGTGCCAGCAGCTTACAGGGACTAGCGAGGAATGAGCAGTTCTTC.

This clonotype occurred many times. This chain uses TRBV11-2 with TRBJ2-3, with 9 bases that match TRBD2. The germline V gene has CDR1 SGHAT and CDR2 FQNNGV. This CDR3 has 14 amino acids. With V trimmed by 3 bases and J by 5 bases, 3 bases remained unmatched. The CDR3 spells CASSFLTSGDTQYF. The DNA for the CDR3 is TGTGCCAGCAGCTTTTTGACTAGCGGAGATACGCAGTATTTT.

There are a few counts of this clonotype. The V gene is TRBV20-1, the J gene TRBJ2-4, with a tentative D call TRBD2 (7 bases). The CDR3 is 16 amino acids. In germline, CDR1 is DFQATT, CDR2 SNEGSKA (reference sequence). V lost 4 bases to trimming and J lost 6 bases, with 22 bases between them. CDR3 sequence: CSAIPRGAFGGNIQYF. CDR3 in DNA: TGCAGTGCTATCCCCCGGGGGGCTTTCGGGGGAAACATTCAGTACTTC.

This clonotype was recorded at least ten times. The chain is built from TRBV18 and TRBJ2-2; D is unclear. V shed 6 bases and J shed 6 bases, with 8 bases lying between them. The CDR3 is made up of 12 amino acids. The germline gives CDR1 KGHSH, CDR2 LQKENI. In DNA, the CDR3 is TGTGCCAGCTCTCGTCCCCCCGGGGAGCTGTTTTTT. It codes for CASSRPPGELFF. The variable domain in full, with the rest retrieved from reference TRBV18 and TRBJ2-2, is NAGVMQNPRHLVRRRGQEARLRCSPMKGHSHVYWYRQLPEEGLKFMVYLQKENIIDESGMPKERFSAEFPKEGPSILRIQQVVRGDSAAYFCASSRPPGELFFGEGSRLTVL.

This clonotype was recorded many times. CDR3 DNA: TGTGCCAGCAGCCCCCTTTGCCGTAGTCTCTCTGGGGCCAACGTCCTGACTTTC. This encodes CASSPLCRSLSGANVLTF. The genes are TRBV12-3 or TRBV12-4 and TRBJ2-6, with D hard to call. CDR3 length equals 18 residues. V lost 6 bases and J lost 0, with 18 bases in between.

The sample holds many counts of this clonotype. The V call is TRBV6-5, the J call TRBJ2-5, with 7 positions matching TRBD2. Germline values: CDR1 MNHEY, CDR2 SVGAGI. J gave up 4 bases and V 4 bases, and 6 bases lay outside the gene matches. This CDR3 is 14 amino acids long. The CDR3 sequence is CASSFGGRAETQYF. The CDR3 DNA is TGTGCCAGCAGTTTCGGGGGGAGGGCAGAGACCCAGTACTTC.

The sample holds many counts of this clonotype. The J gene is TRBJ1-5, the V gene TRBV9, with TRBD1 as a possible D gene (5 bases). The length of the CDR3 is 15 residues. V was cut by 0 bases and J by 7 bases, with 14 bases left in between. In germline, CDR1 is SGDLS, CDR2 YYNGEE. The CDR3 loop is CASSVAGLREQPQHF. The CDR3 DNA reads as TGTGCCAGCAGCGTAGCTGGGCTCAGGGAGCAGCCCCAGCATTTT.

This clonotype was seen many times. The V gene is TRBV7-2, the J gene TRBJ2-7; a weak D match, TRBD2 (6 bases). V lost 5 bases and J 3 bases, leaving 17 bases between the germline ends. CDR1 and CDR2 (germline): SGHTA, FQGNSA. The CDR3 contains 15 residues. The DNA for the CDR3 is TGTGCCAGCAGCCCCTTGGCGGGGAACTACTACGAGCAGTACTTC. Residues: CASSPLAGNYYEQYF.

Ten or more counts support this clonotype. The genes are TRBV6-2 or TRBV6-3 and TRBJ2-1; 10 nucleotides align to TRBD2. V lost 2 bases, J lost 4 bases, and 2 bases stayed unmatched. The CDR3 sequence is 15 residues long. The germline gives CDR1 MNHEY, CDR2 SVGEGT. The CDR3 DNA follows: TGTGCCAGCAGTTACCCAGCGGGAGGGTACAATGAGCAGTTCTTC. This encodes CASSYPAGGYNEQFF.

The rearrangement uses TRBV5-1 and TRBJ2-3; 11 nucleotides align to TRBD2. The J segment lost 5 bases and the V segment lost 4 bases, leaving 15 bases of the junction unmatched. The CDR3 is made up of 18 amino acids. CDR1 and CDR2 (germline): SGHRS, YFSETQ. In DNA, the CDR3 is TGCGCCAGCAGCCCCCCGGGGGGACTAGCGGTGAGGCAAGATACGCAGTATTTT. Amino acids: CASSPPGGLAVRQDTQYF.

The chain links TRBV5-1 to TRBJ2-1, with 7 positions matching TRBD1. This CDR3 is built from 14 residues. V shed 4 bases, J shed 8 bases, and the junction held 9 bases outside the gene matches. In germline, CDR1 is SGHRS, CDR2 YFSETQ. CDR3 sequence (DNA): TGCGCCAGCAGCCAGGGACAGAGTCTGGATGAGCAGTTCTTC. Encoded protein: CASSQGQSLDEQFF.

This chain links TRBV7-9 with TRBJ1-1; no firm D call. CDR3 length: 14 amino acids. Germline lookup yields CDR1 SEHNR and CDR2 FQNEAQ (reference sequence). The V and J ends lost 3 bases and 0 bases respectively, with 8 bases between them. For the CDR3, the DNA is TGTGCCAGCAGCTTGGGGTCCATGAACACTGAAGCTTTCTTT. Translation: CASSLGSMNTEAFF.

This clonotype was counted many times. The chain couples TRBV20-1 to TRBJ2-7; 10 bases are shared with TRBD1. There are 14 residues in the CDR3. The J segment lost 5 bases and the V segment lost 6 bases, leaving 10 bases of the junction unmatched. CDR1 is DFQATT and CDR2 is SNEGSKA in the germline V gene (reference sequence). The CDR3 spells CSAGGFGTGDEQYF. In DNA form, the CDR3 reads TGCAGTGCCGGGGGGTTTGGGACAGGGGACGAGCAGTACTTC.

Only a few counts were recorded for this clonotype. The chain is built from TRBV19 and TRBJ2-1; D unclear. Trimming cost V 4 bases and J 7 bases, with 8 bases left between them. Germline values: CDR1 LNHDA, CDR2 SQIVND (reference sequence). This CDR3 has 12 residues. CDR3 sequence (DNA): TGTGCCAGTAGTAACGTTGGTAATGAGCAGTTCTTC. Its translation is CASSNVGNEQFF.

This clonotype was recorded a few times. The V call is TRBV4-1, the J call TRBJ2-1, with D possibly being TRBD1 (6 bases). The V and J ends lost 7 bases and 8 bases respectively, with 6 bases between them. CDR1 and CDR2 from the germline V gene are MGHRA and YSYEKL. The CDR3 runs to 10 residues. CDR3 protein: CASKGDEQFF. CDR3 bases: TGCGCCAGCAAGGGGGATGAGCAGTTCTTC.

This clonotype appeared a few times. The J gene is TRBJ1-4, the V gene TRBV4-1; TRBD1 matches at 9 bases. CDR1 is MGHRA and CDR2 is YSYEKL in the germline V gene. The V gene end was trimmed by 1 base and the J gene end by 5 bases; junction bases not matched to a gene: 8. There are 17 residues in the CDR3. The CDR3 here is CASSQVLDRGRNEKLFF. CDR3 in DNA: TGCGCCAGCAGCCAAGTCCTCGACAGGGGGAGGAATGAAAAACTGTTTTTT.

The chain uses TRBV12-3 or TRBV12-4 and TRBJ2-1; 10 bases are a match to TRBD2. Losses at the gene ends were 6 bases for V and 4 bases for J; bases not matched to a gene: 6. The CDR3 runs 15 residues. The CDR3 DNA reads TGTGCCAGCAGGTCTCTAGCGGGAGATTACAATGAGCAGTTCTTC. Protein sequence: CASRSLAGDYNEQFF.

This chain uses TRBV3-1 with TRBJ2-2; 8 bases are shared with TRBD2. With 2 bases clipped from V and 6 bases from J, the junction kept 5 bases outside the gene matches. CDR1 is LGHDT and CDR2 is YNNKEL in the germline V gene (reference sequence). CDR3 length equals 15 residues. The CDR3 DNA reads TGTGCCAGCAGCCAATTAGCGGGACTATCCGGGGAGCTGTTTTTT. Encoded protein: CASSQLAGLSGELFF.

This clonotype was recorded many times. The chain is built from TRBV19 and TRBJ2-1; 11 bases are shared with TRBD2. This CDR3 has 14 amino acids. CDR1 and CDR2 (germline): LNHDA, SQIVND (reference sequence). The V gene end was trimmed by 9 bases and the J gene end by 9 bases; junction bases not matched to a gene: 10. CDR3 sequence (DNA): TGTGCCAGCACTAGCGGGAGACGGCGTGGTGAGCAGTTCTTC. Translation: CASTSGRRRGEQFF.

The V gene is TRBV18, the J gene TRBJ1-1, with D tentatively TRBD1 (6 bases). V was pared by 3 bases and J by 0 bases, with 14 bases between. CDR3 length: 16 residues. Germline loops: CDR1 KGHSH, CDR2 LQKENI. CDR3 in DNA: TGTGCCAGCTCACCTTCAGGGGCGGGCATGAACACTGAAGCTTTCTTT. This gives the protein CASSPSGAGMNTEAFF.

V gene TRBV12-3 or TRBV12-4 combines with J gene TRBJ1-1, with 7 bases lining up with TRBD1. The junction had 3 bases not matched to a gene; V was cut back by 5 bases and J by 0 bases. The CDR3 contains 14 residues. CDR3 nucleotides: TGTGCCAGCAGTAAAGGACAGGTGAACACTGAAGCTTTCTTT. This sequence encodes CASSKGQVNTEAFF.

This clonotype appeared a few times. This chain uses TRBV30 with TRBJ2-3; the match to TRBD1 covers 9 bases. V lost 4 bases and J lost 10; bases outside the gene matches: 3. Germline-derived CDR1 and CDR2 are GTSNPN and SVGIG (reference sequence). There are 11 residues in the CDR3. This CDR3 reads CAWNRGRAQYF. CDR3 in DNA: TGTGCCTGGAACAGGGGGCGCGCGCAGTATTTT. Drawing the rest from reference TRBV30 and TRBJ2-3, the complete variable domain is SQTIHQWPATLVQPVGSPLSLECTVEGTSNPNLYWYRQAAGRGLQLLFYSVGIGQISSEVPQNLSASRPQDRQFILSSKKLLLSDSGFYLCAWNRGRAQYFGPGTRLTVL.

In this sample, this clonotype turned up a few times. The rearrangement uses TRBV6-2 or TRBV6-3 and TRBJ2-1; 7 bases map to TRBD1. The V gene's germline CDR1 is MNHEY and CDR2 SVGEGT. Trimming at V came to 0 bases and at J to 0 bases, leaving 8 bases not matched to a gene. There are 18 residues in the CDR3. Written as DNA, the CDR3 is TGTGCCAGCAGTTACTCGTTTGGGGACAGCAGCTCCTACAATGAGCAGTTCTTC. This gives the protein CASSYSFGDSSSYNEQFF.

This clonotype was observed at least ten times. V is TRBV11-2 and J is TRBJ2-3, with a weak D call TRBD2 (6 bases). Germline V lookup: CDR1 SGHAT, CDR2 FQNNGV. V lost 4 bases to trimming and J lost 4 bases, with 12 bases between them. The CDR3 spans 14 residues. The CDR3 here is CASSSTREADTQYF. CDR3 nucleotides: TGTGCCAGCAGCTCGACGCGGGAAGCAGATACGCAGTATTTT.

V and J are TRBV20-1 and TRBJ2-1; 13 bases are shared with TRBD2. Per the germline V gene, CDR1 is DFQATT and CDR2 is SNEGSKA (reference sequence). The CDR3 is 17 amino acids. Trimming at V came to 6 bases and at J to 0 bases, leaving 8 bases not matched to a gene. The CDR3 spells CSAPGLAGAASYNEQFF. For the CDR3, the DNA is TGCAGTGCCCCAGGACTAGCGGGAGCCGCCTCCTACAATGAGCAGTTCTTC.

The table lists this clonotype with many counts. The CDR3 spells CASRGTSGSYNEQFF. In DNA form, the CDR3 reads TGTGCCAGCAGGGGGACTAGCGGGAGTTACAATGAGCAGTTCTTC. This chain links TRBV6-6 with TRBJ2-1; TRBD2 agrees at 14 bases. Per germline, CDR1 MNHNY and CDR2 SVGAGI (reference sequence). CDR3 length: 15 residues. V dropped 6 bases and J dropped 4; count of bases not matched to a gene: 2.

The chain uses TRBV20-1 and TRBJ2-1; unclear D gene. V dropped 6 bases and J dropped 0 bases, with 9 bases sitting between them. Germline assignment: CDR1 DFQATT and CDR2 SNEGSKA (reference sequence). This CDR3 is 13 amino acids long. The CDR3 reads CSALDSSYNEQFF. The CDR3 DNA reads TGCAGTGCGTTGGATAGCTCCTACAATGAGCAGTTCTTC.

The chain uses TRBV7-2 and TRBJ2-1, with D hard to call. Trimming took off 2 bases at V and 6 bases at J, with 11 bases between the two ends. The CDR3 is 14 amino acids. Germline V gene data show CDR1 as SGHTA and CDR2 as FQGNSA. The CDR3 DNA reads TGTGCCAGCAGCTTACGGGCACCCGCCAATGAGCAGTTCTTC. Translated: CASSLRAPANEQFF. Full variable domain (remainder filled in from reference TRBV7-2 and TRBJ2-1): GAGVSQSPSNKVTEKGKDVELRCDPISGHTALYWYRQSLGQGLEFLIYFQGNSAPDKSGLPSDRFSAERTGGSVSTLTIQRTQQEDSAVYLCASSLRAPANEQFFGPGTRLTVL.

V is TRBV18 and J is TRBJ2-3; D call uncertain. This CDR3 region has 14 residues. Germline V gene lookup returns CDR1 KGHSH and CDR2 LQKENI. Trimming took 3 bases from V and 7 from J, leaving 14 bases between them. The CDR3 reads CASSPDGLSHTQYF. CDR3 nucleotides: TGTGCCAGCTCACCCGACGGGCTCTCTCATACGCAGTATTTT. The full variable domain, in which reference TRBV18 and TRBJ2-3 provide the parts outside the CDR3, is NAGVMQNPRHLVRRRGQEARLRCSPMKGHSHVYWYRQLPEEGLKFMVYLQKENIIDESGMPKERFSAEFPKEGPSILRIQQVVRGDSAAYFCASSPDGLSHTQYFGPGTRLTVL.

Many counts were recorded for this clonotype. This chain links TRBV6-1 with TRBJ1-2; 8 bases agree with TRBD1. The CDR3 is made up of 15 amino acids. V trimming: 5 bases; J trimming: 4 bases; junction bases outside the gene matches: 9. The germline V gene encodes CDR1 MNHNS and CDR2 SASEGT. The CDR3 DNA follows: TGTGCCAGCAGTCTCACAGGGGGTAGTAGCTATGGCTACACCTTC. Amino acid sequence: CASSLTGGSSYGYTF.

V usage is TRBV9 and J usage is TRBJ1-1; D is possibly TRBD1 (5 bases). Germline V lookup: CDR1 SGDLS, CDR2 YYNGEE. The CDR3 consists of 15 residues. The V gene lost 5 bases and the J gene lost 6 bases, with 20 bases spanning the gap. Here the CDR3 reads CASSYSGTEKAEAFF. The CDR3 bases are TGTGCCAGCAGTTACTCCGGGACGGAGAAGGCTGAAGCTTTCTTT.